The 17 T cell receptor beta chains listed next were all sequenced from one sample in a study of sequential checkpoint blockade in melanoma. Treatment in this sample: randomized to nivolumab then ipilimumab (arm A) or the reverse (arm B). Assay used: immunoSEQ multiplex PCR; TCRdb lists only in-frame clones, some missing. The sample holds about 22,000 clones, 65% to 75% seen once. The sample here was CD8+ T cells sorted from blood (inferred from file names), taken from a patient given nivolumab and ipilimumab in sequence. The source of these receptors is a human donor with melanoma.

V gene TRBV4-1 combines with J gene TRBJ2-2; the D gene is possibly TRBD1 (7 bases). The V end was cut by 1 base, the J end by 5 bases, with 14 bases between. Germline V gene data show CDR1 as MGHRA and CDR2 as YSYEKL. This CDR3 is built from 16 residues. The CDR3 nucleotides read TGCGCCAGCAGCCAAGCGCAGGGGGGAGTTACCGGGGAGCTGTTTTTT. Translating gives CASSQAQGGVTGELFF.

The CDR3: CASSEADGGMTEAFF. The CDR3, as DNA: TGTGCCAGCAGTGAAGCCGACGGGGGTATGACTGAAGCTTTCTTT. The chain has TRBV6-1 and TRBJ1-1, with D possibly matching TRBD1 (5 bases). CDR1 is MNHNS, CDR2 SASEGT, per germline. The length of the CDR3 is 15 residues. Deletions cut 0 bases from V and 5 bases from J, with 13 bases between.

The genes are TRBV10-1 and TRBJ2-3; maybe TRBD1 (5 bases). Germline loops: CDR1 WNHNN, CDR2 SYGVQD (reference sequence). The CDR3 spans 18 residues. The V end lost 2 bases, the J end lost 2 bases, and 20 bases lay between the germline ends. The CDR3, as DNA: TGCGCCAGCAGTGAGGGGCAGGGTGATACCACGGCCACAGATACGCAGTATTTT. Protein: CASSEGQGDTTATDTQYF.

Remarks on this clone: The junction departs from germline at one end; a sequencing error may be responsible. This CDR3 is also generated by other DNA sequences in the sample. CDR3 nucleotides: TGTGCTAGTAGTGAAAACCGGGACACCAACCTCCTCATCTATGGCTACACCTTC. Its protein is CASSENRDTNLLIYGYTF. The rearrangement joins TRBV19 to TRBJ1-2, with a tentative D call TRBD1 (6 bases). This CDR3 region has 18 residues. Germline loops: CDR1 LNHDA, CDR2 SQIVND (reference sequence).

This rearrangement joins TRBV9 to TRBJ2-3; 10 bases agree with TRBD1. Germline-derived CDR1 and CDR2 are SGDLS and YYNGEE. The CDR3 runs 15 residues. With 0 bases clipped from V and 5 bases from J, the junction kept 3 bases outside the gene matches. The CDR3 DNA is TGTGCCAGCAGCGTAGGGGGACAGGGGAAAGATACGCAGTATTTT. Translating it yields CASSVGGQGKDTQYF.

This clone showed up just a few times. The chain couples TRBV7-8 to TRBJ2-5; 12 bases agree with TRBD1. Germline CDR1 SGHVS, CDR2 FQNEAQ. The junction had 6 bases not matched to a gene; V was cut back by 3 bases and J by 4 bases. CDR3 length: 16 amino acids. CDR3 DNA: TGTGCCAGCAGCTTCTCGGGGACAGGGGGCCGAGAGACCCAGTACTTC. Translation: CASSFSGTGGRETQYF.

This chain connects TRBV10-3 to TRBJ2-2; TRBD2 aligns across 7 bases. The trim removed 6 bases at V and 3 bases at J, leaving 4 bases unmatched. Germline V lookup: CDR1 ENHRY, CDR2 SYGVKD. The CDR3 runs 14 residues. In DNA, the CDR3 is TGTGCCATCAGGGGGGGGGACTACACCGGGGAGCTGTTTTTT. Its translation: CAIRGGDYTGELFF.

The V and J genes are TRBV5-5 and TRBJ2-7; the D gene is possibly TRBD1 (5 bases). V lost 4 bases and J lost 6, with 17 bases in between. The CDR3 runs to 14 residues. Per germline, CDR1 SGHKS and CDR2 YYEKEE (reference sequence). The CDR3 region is CASSHAGLHLEQYF. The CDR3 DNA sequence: TGTGCCAGCAGCCACGCAGGGCTCCACCTCGAGCAGTACTTC.

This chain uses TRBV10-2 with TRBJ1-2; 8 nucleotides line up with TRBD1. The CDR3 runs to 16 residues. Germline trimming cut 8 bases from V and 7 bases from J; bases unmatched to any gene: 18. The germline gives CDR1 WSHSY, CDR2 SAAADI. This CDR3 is CASAPDPQGAGGGYTF. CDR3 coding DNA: TGCGCCAGCGCTCCCGACCCCCAGGGGGCTGGTGGTGGCTACACCTTC.

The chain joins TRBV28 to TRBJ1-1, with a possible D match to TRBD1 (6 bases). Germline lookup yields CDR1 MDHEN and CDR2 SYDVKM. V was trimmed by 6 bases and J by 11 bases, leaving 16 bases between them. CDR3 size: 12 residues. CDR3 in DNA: TGTGCCAGCAGCTGGACAGAATTGTATGCTTTCTTT. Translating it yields CASSWTELYAFF.

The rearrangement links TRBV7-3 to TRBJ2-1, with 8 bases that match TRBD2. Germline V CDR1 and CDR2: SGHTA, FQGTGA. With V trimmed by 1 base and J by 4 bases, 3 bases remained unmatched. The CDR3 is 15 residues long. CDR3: CASSLNRGGYNEQFF. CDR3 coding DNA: TGTGCCAGCAGCTTAAACCGGGGGGGATACAATGAGCAGTTCTTC.

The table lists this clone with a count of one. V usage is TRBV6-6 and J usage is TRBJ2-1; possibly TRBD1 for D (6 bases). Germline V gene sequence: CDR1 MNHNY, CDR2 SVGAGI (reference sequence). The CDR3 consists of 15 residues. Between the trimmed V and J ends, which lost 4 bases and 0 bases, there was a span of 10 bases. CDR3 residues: CASSSGQSSYNEQFF. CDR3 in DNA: TGTGCCAGCAGTTCCGGACAGAGCTCCTACAATGAGCAGTTCTTC.

CDR3 sequence: CASGLTGTGVAYEQYF. In nucleotides, the CDR3 is TGTGCTAGTGGTTTGACCGGGACAGGGGTGGCCTACGAGCAGTACTTC. The chain couples TRBV12-5 to TRBJ2-7; 10 bases match TRBD1. Trimming removed 2 bases from V and 2 bases from J; junction bases left unmatched: 6. The CDR3 totals 16 residues. The germline gives CDR1 LGHNT, CDR2 FRNRAP. Filled out from reference TRBV12-5 and TRBJ2-7, the complete variable domain reads DARVTQTPRHKVTEMGQEVTMRCQPILGHNTVFWYRQTMMQGLELLAYFRNRAPLDDSGMPKDRFSAEMPDATLATLKIQPSEPRDSAVYFCASGLTGTGVAYEQYFGPGTRLTVT.

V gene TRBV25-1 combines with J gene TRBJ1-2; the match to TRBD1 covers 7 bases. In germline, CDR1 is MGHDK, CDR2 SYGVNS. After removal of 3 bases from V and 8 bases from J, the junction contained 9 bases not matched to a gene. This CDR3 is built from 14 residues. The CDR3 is CASSDQDRPGGYTF. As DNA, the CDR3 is TGTGCCAGCAGTGACCAGGACAGGCCTGGGGGCTACACCTTC.

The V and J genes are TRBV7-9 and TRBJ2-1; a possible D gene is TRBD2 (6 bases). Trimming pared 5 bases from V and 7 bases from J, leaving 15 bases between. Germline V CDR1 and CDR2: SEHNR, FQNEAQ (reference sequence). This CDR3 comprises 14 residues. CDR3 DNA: TGTGCCAGCAGCCCCCCCCTAGCGCCGAATGAGCAGTTCTTC. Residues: CASSPPLAPNEQFF.

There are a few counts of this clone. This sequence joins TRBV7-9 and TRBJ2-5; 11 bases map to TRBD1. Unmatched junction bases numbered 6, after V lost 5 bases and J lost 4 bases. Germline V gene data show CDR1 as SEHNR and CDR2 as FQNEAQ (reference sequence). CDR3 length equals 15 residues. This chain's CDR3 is CASSMGQGVGETQYF. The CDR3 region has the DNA TGTGCCAGCAGCATGGGACAGGGGGTCGGAGAGACCCAGTACTTC.

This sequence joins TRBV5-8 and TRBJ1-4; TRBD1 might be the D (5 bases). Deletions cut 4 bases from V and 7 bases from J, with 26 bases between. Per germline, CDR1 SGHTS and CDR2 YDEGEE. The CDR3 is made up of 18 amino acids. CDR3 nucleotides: TGTGCCAGCAGCCCGAAGGCTTTCGGGGGTGCGAATCCTGAAAAACTGTTTTTT. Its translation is CASSPKAFGGANPEKLFF. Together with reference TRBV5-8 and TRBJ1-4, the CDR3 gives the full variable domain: EAGVTQSPTHLIKTRGQQATLRCSPISGHTSVYWYQQALGLGLQFLLWYDEGEERNRGNFPPRFSGRQFPNYSSELNVNALELEDSALYLCASSPKAFGGANPEKLFFGSGTQLSVL.